This T cell receptor beta chain was profiled in a study of cytomegalovirus exposure and HLA in healthy donors. Overall study: From 150 million to 200 million T cells, an earlier analysis saw under 140 million unique TCR beta sequences.

General study points: Most TCR sequences showed up rarely, but some public TCRs showed up in many donors.

This clone is a singleton in its sample. Antigen specificity is unknown. This PCR relied on a set of 60 Vbeta primers and 13 Jbeta primers. Profiled with immunoSEQ multiplex PCR; TCRdb holds only in-frame clones, not every one. The repertoire holds more than 150,000 clones, with around 85% as singletons. The sequence was obtained from a man between 18 and 35 years old in good health and CMV-seropositive. Sequencing input: PBMCs.

This CDR3 reads CASSKRPGQGSYEQYF. The CDR3 DNA reads as TGTGCCAGCAGCAAGAGACCGGGACAGGGGTCCTACGAGCAGTACTTC. The V call is TRBV7-6, the J call TRBJ2-7; TRBD1 aligns across 10 bases. CDR3 length: 16 residues. V lost 5 bases and J lost 1; bases outside the gene matches: 8. Germline V gives CDR1 SGHVS, CDR2 FNYEAQ.